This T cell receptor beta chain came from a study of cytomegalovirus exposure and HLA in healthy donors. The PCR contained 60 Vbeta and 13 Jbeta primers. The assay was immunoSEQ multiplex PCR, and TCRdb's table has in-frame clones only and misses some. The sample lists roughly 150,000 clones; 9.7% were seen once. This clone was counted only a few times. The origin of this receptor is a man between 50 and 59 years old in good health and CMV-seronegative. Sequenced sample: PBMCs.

Written as DNA, the CDR3 is TGCGCCAGCAGCATCGGACAGGGGATCGGGGAGCTGTTTTTT. It encodes CASSIGQGIGELFF. This rearrangement joins TRBV5-1 to TRBJ2-2, with TRBD1 matching 9 bases. Germline V gives CDR1 SGHRS, CDR2 YFSETQ. There are 14 residues in the CDR3. V trimming: 4 bases; J trimming: 7 bases; junction bases outside the gene matches: 5.